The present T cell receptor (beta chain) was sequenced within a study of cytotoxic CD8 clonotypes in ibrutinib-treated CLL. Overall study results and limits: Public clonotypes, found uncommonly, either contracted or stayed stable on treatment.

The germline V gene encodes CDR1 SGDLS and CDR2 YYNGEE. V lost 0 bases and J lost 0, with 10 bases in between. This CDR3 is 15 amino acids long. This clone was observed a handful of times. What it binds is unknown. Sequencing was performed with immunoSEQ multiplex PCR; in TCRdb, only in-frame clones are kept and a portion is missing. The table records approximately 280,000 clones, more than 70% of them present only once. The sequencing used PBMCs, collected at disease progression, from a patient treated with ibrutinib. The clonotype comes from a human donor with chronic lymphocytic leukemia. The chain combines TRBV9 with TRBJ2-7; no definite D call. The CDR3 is CASSVASGASYEQYF. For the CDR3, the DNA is TGTGCCAGCAGCGTAGCTTCCGGAGCCTCCTACGAGCAGTACTTC.